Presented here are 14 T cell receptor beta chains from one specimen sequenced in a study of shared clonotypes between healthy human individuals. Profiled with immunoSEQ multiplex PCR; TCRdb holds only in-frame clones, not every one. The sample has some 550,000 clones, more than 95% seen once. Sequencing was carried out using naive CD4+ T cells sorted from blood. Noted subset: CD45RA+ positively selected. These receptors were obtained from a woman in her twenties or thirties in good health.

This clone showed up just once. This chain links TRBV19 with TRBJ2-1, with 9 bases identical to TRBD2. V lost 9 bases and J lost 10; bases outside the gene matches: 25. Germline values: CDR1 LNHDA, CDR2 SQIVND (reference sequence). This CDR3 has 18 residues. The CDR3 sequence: CASSPRALLAGLWPEQFF. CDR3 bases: TGTGCCAGCAGTCCCCGAGCCCTTCTAGCGGGGTTATGGCCAGAGCAGTTCTTC.

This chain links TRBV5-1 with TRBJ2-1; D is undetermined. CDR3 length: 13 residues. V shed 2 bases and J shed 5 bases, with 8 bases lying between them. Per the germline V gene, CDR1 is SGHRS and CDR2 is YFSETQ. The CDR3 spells CASSLSENNEQFF. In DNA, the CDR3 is TGCGCCAGCAGCTTAAGCGAAAACAATGAGCAGTTCTTC. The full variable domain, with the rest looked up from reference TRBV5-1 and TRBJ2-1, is KAGVTQTPRYLIKTRGQQVTLSCSPISGHRSVSWYQQTPGQGLQFLFEYFSETQRNKGNFPGRFSGRQFSNSRSEMNVSTLELGDSALYLCASSLSENNEQFFGPGTRLTVL.

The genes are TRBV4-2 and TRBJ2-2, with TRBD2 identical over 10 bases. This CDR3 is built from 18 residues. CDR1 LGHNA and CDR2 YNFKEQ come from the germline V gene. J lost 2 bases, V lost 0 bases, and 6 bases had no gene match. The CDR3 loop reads CASSQEGSGRANTGELFF. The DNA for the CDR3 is TGTGCCAGCAGCCAAGAGGGCAGCGGGAGGGCTAACACCGGGGAGCTGTTTTTT.

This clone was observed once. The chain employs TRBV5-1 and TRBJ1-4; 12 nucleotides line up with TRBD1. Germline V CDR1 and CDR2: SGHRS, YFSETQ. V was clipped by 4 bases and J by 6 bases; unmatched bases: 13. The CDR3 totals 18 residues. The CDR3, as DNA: TGCGCCAGCAGCGTAGCGGGACAGGGGGCTGAAGGGGATGAAAAACTGTTTTTT. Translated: CASSVAGQGAEGDEKLFF.

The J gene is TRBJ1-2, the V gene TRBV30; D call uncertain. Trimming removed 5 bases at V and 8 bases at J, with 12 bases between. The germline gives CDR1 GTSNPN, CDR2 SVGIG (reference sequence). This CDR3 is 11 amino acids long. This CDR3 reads CAWREMGGYTF. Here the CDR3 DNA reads TGTGCCTGGCGCGAGATGGGGGGCTACACCTTC. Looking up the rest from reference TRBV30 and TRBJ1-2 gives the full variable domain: SQTIHQWPATLVQPVGSPLSLECTVEGTSNPNLYWYRQAAGRGLQLLFYSVGIGQISSEVPQNLSASRPQDRQFILSSKKLLLSDSGFYLCAWREMGGYTFGSGTRLTVV.

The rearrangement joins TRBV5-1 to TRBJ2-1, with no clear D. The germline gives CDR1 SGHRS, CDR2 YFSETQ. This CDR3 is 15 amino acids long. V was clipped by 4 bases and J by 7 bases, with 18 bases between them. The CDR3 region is CASSPTYQRPNEQFF. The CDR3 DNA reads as TGCGCCAGCAGCCCAACCTATCAGCGACCTAATGAGCAGTTCTTC.

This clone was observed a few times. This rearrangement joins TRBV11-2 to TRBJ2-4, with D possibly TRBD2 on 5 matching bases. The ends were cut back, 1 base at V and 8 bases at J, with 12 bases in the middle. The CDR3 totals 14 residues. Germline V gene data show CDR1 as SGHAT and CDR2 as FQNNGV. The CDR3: CASSLGGIGDIQYF. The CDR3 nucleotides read TGTGCCAGCAGCTTAGGGGGTATCGGGGACATTCAGTACTTC. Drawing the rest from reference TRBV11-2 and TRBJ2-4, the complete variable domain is EAGVAQSPRYKIIEKRQSVAFWCNPISGHATLYWYQQILGQGPKLLIQFQNNGVVDDSQLPKDRFSAERLKGVDSTLKIQPAKLEDSAVYLCASSLGGIGDIQYFGAGTRLSVL.

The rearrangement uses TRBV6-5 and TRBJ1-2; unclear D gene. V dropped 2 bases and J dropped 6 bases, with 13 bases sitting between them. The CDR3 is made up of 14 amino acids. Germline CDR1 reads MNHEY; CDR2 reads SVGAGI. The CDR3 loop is CASSYVRGRDGYTF. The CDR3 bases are TGTGCCAGCAGTTACGTCCGGGGTCGGGATGGCTACACCTTC.

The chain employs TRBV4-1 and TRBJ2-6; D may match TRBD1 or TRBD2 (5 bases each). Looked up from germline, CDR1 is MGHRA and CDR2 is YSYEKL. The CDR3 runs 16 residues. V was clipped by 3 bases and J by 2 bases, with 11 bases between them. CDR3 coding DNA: TGCGCCAGCAGCCAGTTCGTGGGGGCTGGGGCCAACGTCCTGACTTTC. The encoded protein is CASSQFVGAGANVLTF.

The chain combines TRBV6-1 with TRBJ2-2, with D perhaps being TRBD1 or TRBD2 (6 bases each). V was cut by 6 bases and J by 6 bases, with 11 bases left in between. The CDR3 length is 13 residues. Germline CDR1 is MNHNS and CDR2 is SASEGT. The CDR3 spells CASSEGGSGELFF. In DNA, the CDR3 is TGTGCCAGCAGCGAGGGGGGATCCGGGGAGCTGTTTTTT.

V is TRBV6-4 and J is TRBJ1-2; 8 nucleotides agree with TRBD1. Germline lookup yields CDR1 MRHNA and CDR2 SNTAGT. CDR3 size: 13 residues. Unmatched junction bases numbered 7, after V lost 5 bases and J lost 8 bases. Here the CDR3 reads CASSLETGAGYTF. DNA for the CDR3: TGTGCCAGCAGTCTGGAGACAGGGGCCGGCTACACCTTC.

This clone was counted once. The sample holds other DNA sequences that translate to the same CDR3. CDR3 DNA sequence: TGTGCCAGCAGAGGACAGGGCCAGACCTACGAGCAGTACTTC. Translating it yields CASRGQGQTYEQYF. V and J are TRBV6-6 and TRBJ2-7, with 8 bases aligning to TRBD1. The CDR3 loop spans 14 amino acids. Germline CDR1 reads MNHNY; CDR2 reads SVGAGI (reference sequence). V shed 6 bases, J shed 2 bases, and the junction held 6 bases outside the gene matches.

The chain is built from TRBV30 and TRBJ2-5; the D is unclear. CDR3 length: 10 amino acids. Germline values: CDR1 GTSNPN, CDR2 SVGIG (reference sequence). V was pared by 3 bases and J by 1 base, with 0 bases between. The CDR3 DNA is TGTGCCTGGAGCCAAGAGACCCAGTACTTC. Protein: CAWSQETQYF.

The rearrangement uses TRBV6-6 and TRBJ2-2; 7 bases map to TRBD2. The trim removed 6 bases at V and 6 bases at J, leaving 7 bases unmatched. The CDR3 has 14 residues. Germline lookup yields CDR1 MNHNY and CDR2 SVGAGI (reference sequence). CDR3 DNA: TGTGCCAGCAGACCCGCGGGAGCGGCCGGGGAGCTGTTTTTT. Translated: CASRPAGAAGELFF.